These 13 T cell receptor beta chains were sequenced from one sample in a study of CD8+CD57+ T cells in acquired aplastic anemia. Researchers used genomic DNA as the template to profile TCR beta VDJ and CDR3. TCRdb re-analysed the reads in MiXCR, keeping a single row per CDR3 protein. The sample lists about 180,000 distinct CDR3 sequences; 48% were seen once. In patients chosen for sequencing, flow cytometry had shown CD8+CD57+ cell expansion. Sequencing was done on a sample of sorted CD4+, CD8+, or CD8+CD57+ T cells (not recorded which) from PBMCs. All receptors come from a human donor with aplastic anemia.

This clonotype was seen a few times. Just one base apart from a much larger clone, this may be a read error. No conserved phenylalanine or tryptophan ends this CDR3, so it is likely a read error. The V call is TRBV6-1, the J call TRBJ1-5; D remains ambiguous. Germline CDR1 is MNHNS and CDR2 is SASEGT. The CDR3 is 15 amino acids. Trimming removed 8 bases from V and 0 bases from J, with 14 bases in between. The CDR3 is CASRDDNFSNQPQHL. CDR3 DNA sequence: TGTGCCAGCCGAGACGACAACTTTAGCAATCAGCCCCAGCATCTT.

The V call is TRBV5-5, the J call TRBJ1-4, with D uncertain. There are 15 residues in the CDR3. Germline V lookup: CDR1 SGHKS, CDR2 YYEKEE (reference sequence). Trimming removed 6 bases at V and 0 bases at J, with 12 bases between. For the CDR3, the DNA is TGTGCCAGCACCCTTAATCTGGCAACTAATGAAAAACTGTTTTTT. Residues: CASTLNLATNEKLFF.

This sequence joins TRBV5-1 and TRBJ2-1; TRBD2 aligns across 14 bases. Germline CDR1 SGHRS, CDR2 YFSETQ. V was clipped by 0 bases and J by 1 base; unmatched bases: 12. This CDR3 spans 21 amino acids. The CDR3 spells CASSLGWSYGTSGRSYNEQFF. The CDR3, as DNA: TGCGCCAGCAGCTTGGGGTGGTCGTACGGGACTAGCGGGAGATCCTACAATGAGCAGTTCTTC. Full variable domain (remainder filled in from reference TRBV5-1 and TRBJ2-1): KAGVTQTPRYLIKTRGQQVTLSCSPISGHRSVSWYQQTPGQGLQFLFEYFSETQRNKGNFPGRFSGRQFSNSRSEMNVSTLELGDSALYLCASSLGWSYGTSGRSYNEQFFGPGTRLTVL.

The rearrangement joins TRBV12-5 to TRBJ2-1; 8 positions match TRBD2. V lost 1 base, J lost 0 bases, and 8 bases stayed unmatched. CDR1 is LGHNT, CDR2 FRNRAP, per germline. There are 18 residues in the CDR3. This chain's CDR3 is CASGLGAGDQRSYNEQFF. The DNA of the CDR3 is TGTGCTAGTGGTTTGGGAGCGGGGGACCAGCGCTCCTACAATGAGCAGTTCTTC.

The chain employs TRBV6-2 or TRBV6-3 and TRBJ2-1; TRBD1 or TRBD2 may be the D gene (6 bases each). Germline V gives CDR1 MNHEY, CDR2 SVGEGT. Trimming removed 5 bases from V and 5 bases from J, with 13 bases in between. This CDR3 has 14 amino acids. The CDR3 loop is CASSKLGGNNEQFF. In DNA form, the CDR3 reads TGTGCCAGCAGTAAGCTAGGGGGGAACAATGAGCAGTTCTTC.

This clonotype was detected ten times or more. Here the CDR3 reads CAIRADRDRGRTSGDYEQYF. The CDR3 DNA is TGTGCCATCAGAGCTGATCGGGACAGGGGGCGGACTAGCGGAGATTACGAGCAGTACTTC. The rearrangement uses TRBV10-3 and TRBJ2-7; 12 bases match TRBD1. The CDR3 length is 20 residues. Looked up from germline, CDR1 is ENHRY and CDR2 is SYGVKD. J gave up 4 bases and V 6 bases, and 22 bases lay outside the gene matches.

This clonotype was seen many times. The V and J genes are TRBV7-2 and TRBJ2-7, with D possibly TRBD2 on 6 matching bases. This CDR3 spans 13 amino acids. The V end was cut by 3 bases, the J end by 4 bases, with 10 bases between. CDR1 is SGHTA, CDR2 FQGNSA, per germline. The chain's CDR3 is CASSFSEGYEQYF. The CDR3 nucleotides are TGTGCCAGCAGCTTCTCGGAGGGATACGAGCAGTACTTC.

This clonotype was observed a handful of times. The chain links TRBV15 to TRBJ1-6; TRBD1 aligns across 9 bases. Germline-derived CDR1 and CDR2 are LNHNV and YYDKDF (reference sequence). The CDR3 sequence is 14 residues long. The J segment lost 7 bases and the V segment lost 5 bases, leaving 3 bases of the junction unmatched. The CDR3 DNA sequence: TGTGCCACCAGCGGCGGGACAGGGAATTCACCCCTCCACTTT. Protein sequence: CATSGGTGNSPLHF.

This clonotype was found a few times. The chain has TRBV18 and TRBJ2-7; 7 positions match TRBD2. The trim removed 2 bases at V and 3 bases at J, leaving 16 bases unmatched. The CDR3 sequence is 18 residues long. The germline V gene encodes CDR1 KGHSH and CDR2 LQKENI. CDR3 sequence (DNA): TGTGCCAGCTCACCAAGGATGGGAGGGGCCGACCCTTACTACGAGCAGTACTTC. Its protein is CASSPRMGGADPYYEQYF.

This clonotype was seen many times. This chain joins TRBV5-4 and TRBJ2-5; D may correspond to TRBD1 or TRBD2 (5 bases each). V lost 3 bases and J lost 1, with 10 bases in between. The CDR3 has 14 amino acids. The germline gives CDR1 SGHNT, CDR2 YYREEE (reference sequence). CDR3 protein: CASSWAGGQETQYF. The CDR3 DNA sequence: TGTGCCAGCAGCTGGGCTGGGGGCCAAGAGACCCAGTACTTC. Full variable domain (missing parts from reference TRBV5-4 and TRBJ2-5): ETGVTQSPTHLIKTRGQQVTLRCSSQSGHNTVSWYQQALGQGPQFIFQYYREEENGRGNFPPRFSGLQFPNYSSELNVNALELDDSALYLCASSWAGGQETQYFGPGTRLLVL.

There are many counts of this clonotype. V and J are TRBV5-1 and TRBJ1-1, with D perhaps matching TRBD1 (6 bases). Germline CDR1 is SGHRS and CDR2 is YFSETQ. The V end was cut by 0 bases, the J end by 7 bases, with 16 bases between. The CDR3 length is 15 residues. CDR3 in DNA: TGCGCCAGCAGCTTGGATGAAGGGGGGGTCGGTGAAGCTTTCTTT. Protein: CASSLDEGGVGEAFF.

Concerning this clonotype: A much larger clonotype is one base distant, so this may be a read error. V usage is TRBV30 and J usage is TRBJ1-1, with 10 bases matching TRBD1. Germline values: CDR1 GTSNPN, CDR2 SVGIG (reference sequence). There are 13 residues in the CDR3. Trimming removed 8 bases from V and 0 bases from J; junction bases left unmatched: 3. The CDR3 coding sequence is TGTGCCCACGACAGGGGGCTGAACACTGAAGCTTTCTTT. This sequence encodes CAHDRGLNTEAFF.

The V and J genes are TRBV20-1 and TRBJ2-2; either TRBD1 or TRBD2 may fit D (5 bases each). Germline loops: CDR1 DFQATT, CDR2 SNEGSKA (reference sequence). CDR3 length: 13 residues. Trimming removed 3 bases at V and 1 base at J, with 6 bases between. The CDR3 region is CSARGVNTGELFF. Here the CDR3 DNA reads TGCAGTGCTAGGGGGGTGAACACCGGGGAGCTGTTTTTT.